The rows below give T cell receptor beta chains drawn from one sample of a study of human T cells and chemical hapten exposure. MiXCR, run by TCRdb on the 5' RACE reads, gives a single entry per CDR3 protein. The repertoire holds roughly 110,000 distinct CDR3 sequences, with 19% as singletons. The receptors derive from a human donor in good health. CDR3s include the opening cysteine and the closing phenylalanine or tryptophan. A D gene is named only where the DNA matches it firmly. For some rows the clone size is stated as once, few or many, or as a class when expanded; others skip it.

d_gene,abundance,j_gene,v_gene,CDR3aa,CDR3nt
.,.,TRBJ2-7,TRBV20-1,CSARDLAGTDEQYF,TGCAGTGCTAGAGATCTGGCGGGTACCGACGAGCAGTACTTC
.,.,TRBJ2-1,TRBV6-5,CASCREDEQFF,TGTGCCAGCTGTAGAGAGGACGAGCAGTTCTTC
TRBD2,.,TRBJ2-2,TRBV30,CAWGRGRRTGELFF,TGTGCCTGGGGGCGGGGGAGACGGACCGGGGAGCTGTTTTTT
TRBD1,.,TRBJ1-4,TRBV28,CASSLGTGGDEKLFF,TGTGCCAGCAGCCTGGGGACAGGGGGGGATGAAAAACTGTTTTTT
.,few,TRBJ2-7,TRBV20-1,CSVQDSSSYEQYF,TGCAGTGTACAGGACTCAAGCTCCTACGAGCAGTACTTC
.,.,TRBJ2-6,TRBV20-1,CSASRLGETGANVLTF,TGCAGTGCCTCTCGCCTGGGGGAAACTGGGGCCAACGTCCTGACTTTC
.,.,TRBJ1-2,TRBV4-1,CASSQVWAGEDYGYTF,TGCGCCAGCAGCCAAGTGTGGGCAGGGGAGGACTATGGCTACACCTTC
TRBD2,.,TRBJ2-1,TRBV15,CATSGLAGSNEQFF,TGTGCCACCAGCGGACTAGCGGGTTCCAATGAGCAGTTCTTC
TRBD2,.,TRBJ2-5,TRBV5-1,CASSFREGETQYF,TGCGCCAGCAGCTTCCGGGAGGGAGAGACCCAGTACTTC
TRBD1,.,TRBJ1-4,TRBV7-9,CASRQTGMPEKLFF,TGTGCCAGCAGACAGACAGGGATGCCTGAAAAACTGTTTTTT
.,few,TRBJ2-5,TRBV5-1,CASSFPGETQYF,TGCGCCAGCAGCTTTCCCGGAGAGACCCAGTACTTC
.,few,TRBJ1-4,TRBV4-1,CASSQGPGATNEKLFF,TGCGCCAGCAGCCAAGGGCCAGGTGCAACTAATGAAAAACTGTTTTTT
.,.,TRBJ2-2,TRBV5-1,CASSLSSPGELFF,TGCGCCAGCAGCTTATCGTCTCCGGGGGAGCTGTTTTTT
.,.,TRBJ1-1,TRBV6-5,CASRRGRGGTEAFF,TGTGCCAGCAGGAGGGGGAGGGGGGGCACTGAAGCTTTCTTT
TRBD1,.,TRBJ2-3,TRBV6-5,CASRPDRGDTQYF,TGTGCCAGCAGACCCGACAGGGGAGATACGCAGTATTTT
.,.,TRBJ1-3,TRBV11-1,CASTVTGFGNTIYF,TGTGCCAGCACCGTTACGGGATTTGGAAACACCATATATTTT
.,.,TRBJ2-1,TRBV27,CASNKLLRGAGPIGEQFF,TGTGCCAGCAATAAACTATTGCGGGGCGCCGGCCCAATTGGCGAGCAGTTCTTC
.,.,TRBJ2-1,TRBV24-1,CATSFHNEQFF,TGTGCCACCAGTTTCCACAATGAGCAGTTCTTC
TRBD2,few,TRBJ2-1,TRBV29-1,CSVEGRESNNEQFF,TGCAGCGTTGAGGGGCGGGAGAGTAACAATGAGCAGTTCTTC
.,.,TRBJ2-2,TRBV7-3,CASSPALLRNGELFF,TGTGCCAGCAGCCCAGCCTTACTTCGTAACGGGGAGCTGTTTTTT
.,.,TRBJ2-2,TRBV2,CASSDPFPEANTGELFF,TGTGCCAGCAGTGACCCTTTCCCCGAGGCGAACACCGGGGAGCTGTTTTTT
TRBD1,.,TRBJ1-4,TRBV4-1,CASSQGQGTEKLFF,TGCGCCAGCAGCCAAGGACAGGGTACTGAAAAACTGTTTTTT
TRBD2,.,TRBJ2-2,TRBV12-3/TRBV12-4,CASTRTSGLSNTGELFF,TGTGCCAGCACCCGGACTAGCGGGCTTTCGAACACCGGGGAGCTGTTTTTT